The 27 T cell receptor beta chains presented below share a single source sample, sequenced in a study of blood T cell repertoires in COVID-19. Some clones are missing from TCRdb's copy, which holds only in-frame ones; the method was immunoSEQ multiplex PCR. The sample lists 75,000 to 95,000 clones, 80% occurring once. Input material: peripheral blood. Every receptor here comes from a woman aged 40 to 55 with active or convalescent COVID-19.

The rearrangement joins TRBV18 to TRBJ1-1; D uncertain. CDR1 and CDR2 from the germline V gene are KGHSH and LQKENI. The CDR3 is 14 amino acids. Trimming stripped 3 bases from V and 3 bases from J, with 11 bases between. CDR3 loop: CASSPRRLDTEAFF. The CDR3 DNA reads TGTGCCAGCTCACCGAGGAGGTTGGACACTGAAGCTTTCTTT. Supplemented by reference TRBV18 and TRBJ1-1, the full variable domain reads NAGVMQNPRHLVRRRGQEARLRCSPMKGHSHVYWYRQLPEEGLKFMVYLQKENIIDESGMPKERFSAEFPKEGPSILRIQQVVRGDSAAYFCASSPRRLDTEAFFGQGTRLTVV.

The chain employs TRBV12-3 or TRBV12-4 and TRBJ2-1; D remains ambiguous. V lost 5 bases to trimming and J lost 5 bases, with 7 bases between them. This CDR3 is built from 12 residues. The CDR3 DNA reads as TGTGCCAGCAGTAGTACAAACAATGAGCAGTTCTTC. It translates to CASSSTNNEQFF.

The J gene is TRBJ2-7, the V gene TRBV3-1 (or the pseudogene TRBV3-2); maybe TRBD1 (6 bases). The CDR3 covers 14 residues. Trimming cost V 2 bases and J 2 bases, with 10 bases left between them. CDR1 LGHDT and CDR2 YNNKEL come from the germline V gene (reference sequence). CDR3 sequence: CASSQWHRAYEQYF. DNA of the CDR3: TGTGCCAGCAGCCAATGGCACAGGGCCTACGAGCAGTACTTC.

This clone was seen just once. The rearrangement joins TRBV19 to TRBJ1-2; perhaps TRBD1 as D (6 bases). CDR1 and CDR2 (germline): LNHDA, SQIVND (reference sequence). V lost 5 bases and J lost 7, with 17 bases in between. CDR3 size: 14 residues. The CDR3 sequence: CASSERGGLGGYTF. The CDR3 DNA is TGTGCCAGTAGTGAGAGAGGGGGACTAGGTGGCTACACCTTC.

Here the CDR3 reads CATSDFRTSGNNEQFF. The CDR3 DNA sequence: TGTGCCACCAGTGATTTCCGGACTAGCGGAAACAATGAGCAGTTCTTC. This rearrangement joins TRBV24-1 to TRBJ2-1, with 10 bases that match TRBD2. Germline values: CDR1 KGHDR, CDR2 SFDVKD. The CDR3 is 16 residues long. Trimming removed 1 base from V and 5 bases from J; junction bases left unmatched: 4.

The chain combines TRBV24-1 with TRBJ2-7, with TRBD1 matching 7 bases. Per germline, CDR1 KGHDR and CDR2 SFDVKD. There are 14 residues in the CDR3. J was trimmed by 3 bases and V by 5 bases; bases with no gene match: 6. The CDR3 loop reads CATSAPGTVYEQYF. CDR3 coding DNA: TGTGCCACCAGTGCCCCGGGGACAGTCTACGAGCAGTACTTC.

The V call is TRBV10-1, the J call TRBJ2-3, with D unresolved. V was trimmed by 4 bases and J by 8 bases, leaving 10 bases between them. Looked up from germline, CDR1 is WNHNN and CDR2 is SYGVQD (reference sequence). This CDR3 contains 12 residues. The DNA of the CDR3 is TGCGCCAGCAGTGGCTCCGTCGGTACGCAGTATTTT. This encodes CASSGSVGTQYF.

V and J are TRBV7-2 and TRBJ1-2, with D perhaps matching TRBD1 (6 bases). Germline-derived CDR1 and CDR2 are SGHTA and FQGNSA. V shed 1 base and J shed 7 bases, with 19 bases lying between them. The CDR3 has 16 amino acids. In DNA, the CDR3 is TGTGCCAGCAGCTTAGATTCTTTCTCAGGGGAAGTTGGCTACACCTTC. This sequence encodes CASSLDSFSGEVGYTF.

Concerning this clone: Relative to the germline gene, one junction end is altered; a read error may explain this. The V and J genes are TRBV6-2 or TRBV6-3 and TRBJ2-7; 7 bases are shared with TRBD1. Germline V gene sequence: CDR1 MNHEY, CDR2 SVGEGT. The CDR3 has 17 residues. The CDR3 is CANSRPPTGIDSYEQYF. In DNA, the CDR3 is TGTGCCAACAGTCGCCCCCCGACAGGGATTGACTCCTACGAGCAGTACTTC.

The CDR3 loop is CASSYSSGREQFF. The CDR3 DNA is TGTGCCAGCAGTTACTCTAGCGGGAGAGAGCAGTTCTTC. J is TRBJ2-1 and V is TRBV6-6, with 9 bases that match TRBD2. Germline CDR1 MNHNY, CDR2 SVGAGI (reference sequence). The CDR3 is 13 amino acids. Trimming at V came to 0 bases and at J to 10 bases, leaving 1 base not matched to a gene.

The V and J genes are TRBV4-3 and TRBJ2-7, with D tentatively TRBD2 (6 bases). Germline V CDR1 and CDR2: LGHNA, YSLEER. The CDR3 covers 16 residues. V dropped 1 base and J dropped 2 bases, with 15 bases sitting between them. This CDR3 reads CASSQGWGDPAYEQYF. Here the CDR3 DNA reads TGCGCCAGCAGCCAAGGGTGGGGGGATCCCGCCTACGAGCAGTACTTC.

In its sample, this clone was seen once. The chain joins TRBV4-3 to TRBJ1-2, with 8 bases lining up with TRBD1. V gave up 1 base and J gave up 4 bases; unmatched junction bases: 8. This CDR3 has 16 amino acids. Germline CDR1 LGHNA, CDR2 YSLEER. This CDR3 reads CASSQVQGAAGYGYTF. The CDR3 nucleotides are TGCGCCAGCAGCCAAGTCCAGGGGGCTGCGGGCTATGGCTACACCTTC.

The gene calls are TRBV5-6 and TRBJ2-7; 8 bases map to TRBD1. Germline V CDR1 and CDR2: SGHDT, YYEEEE. This CDR3 has 15 amino acids. With V trimmed by 0 bases and J by 5 bases, 7 bases remained unmatched. The CDR3 nucleotides read TGTGCCAGCAGCTTGGGGACAGGGCTCCTGGACGAGCAGTACTTC. Its protein is CASSLGTGLLDEQYF. Full variable domain (rest looked up from reference TRBV5-6 and TRBJ2-7): DAGVTQSPTHLIKTRGQQVTLRCSPKSGHDTVSWYQQALGQGPQFIFQYYEEEERQRGNFPDRFSGHQFPNYSSELNVNALLLGDSALYLCASSLGTGLLDEQYFGPGTRLTVT.

CDR3 sequence: CATSTAPGRGRVSNYGYTF. In DNA form, the CDR3 reads TGTGCCACCAGCACAGCCCCGGGGCGGGGGCGCGTTTCCAACTATGGCTACACCTTC. The V gene is TRBV15, the J gene TRBJ1-2; a possible D gene is TRBD1 (6 bases). CDR3 length equals 19 residues. V was shortened by 4 bases and J by 2 bases, with 26 bases between the two germline ends. CDR1 is LNHNV, CDR2 YYDKDF, per germline (reference sequence). Based on the CDR3 plus reference TRBV15 and TRBJ1-2, the full variable domain is DAMVIQNPRYQVTQFGKPVTLSCSQTLNHNVMYWYQQKSSQAPKLLFHYYDKDFNNEADTPDNFQSRRPNTSFCFLDIRSPGLGDTAMYLCATSTAPGRGRVSNYGYTFGSGTRLTVV.

V gene TRBV7-2 combines with J gene TRBJ2-7; 7 bases map to TRBD1. Unmatched junction bases numbered 9, after V lost 5 bases and J lost 2 bases. In germline, CDR1 is SGHTA, CDR2 FQGNSA. The CDR3 totals 15 residues. The CDR3 loop is CASSPYSGTAYEQYF. The CDR3 DNA is TGTGCCAGCAGCCCTTATTCCGGGACAGCCTACGAGCAGTACTTC.

CDR3 coding DNA: TGTGCCAGCAGCTTAGAGAGCTCATCCCACTTTCAGCCCCAGCATTTT. Protein product: CASSLESSSHFQPQHF. The V and J genes are TRBV7-2 and TRBJ1-5; no clear D gene. This CDR3 has 16 residues. CDR1 is SGHTA, CDR2 FQGNSA, per germline. V lost 1 base, J lost 6 bases, and 16 bases lay in between.

This clone was seen just once. This rearrangement joins TRBV7-9 to TRBJ2-4; 8 bases map to TRBD1. Germline V gene lookup returns CDR1 SEHNR and CDR2 FQNEAQ (reference sequence). The CDR3 totals 13 residues. J lost 8 bases, V lost 5 bases, and 5 bases had no gene match. This CDR3 is CASSLDRAHIQYF. As DNA, the CDR3 is TGTGCCAGCAGCCTGGACAGGGCGCACATTCAGTACTTC.

CDR3 protein: CASSGTGGGETQYF. As DNA, the CDR3 is TGTGCCAGCAGCGGGACAGGGGGCGGCGAGACCCAGTACTTC. The J gene is TRBJ2-5, the V gene TRBV5-5; 12 nucleotides agree with TRBD1. J gave up 5 bases and V 4 bases, and 3 bases lay outside the gene matches. The CDR3 has 14 amino acids. Looked up from germline, CDR1 is SGHKS and CDR2 is YYEKEE (reference sequence).

V and J are TRBV30 and TRBJ1-3, with TRBD1 matching 9 bases. The CDR3 sequence is 16 residues long. In germline, CDR1 is GTSNPN, CDR2 SVGIG (reference sequence). V trimming: 3 bases; J trimming: 0 bases; junction bases outside the gene matches: 6. CDR3 region: CAWSGQGTRSGNTIYF. The CDR3 bases are TGTGCCTGGAGCGGACAGGGGACCCGCTCTGGAAACACCATATATTTT.

This clone came up a few times. V is TRBV2 and J is TRBJ2-7; D is undetermined. The CDR3 loop spans 12 amino acids. V was cut by 8 bases and J by 9 bases, with 17 bases left in between. Germline loops: CDR1 SNHLY, CDR2 FYNNEI. Here the CDR3 DNA reads TGTGCCAGCGGGCAGGATGCCTTTTGGCAGTACTTC. Translation gives CASGQDAFWQYF.

The J gene is TRBJ1-2, the V gene TRBV6-1, with 9 bases that match TRBD1. Trimming cost V 0 bases and J 7 bases; bases outside gene matches: 3. Germline assignment: CDR1 MNHNS and CDR2 SASEGT. This CDR3 region has 14 residues. This CDR3 is CASSEASTGGGYTF. The CDR3 nucleotides read TGTGCCAGCAGTGAAGCCTCGACAGGGGGTGGCTACACCTTC.

This chain joins TRBV3-1 (or the pseudogene TRBV3-2) and TRBJ2-5, with 7 positions matching TRBD2. The junction had 7 bases not matched to a gene; V was cut back by 1 base and J by 5 bases. CDR1 is LGHDT, CDR2 YNNKEL, per germline (reference sequence). This CDR3 region has 15 residues. The CDR3 protein is CASSQGGGRWETQYF. In DNA, the CDR3 is TGTGCCAGCAGCCAAGGGGGGGGAAGGTGGGAGACCCAGTACTTC.

The V call is TRBV25-1, the J call TRBJ2-6, with a weak D call TRBD1 (5 bases). The CDR3 runs 15 residues. The germline V gene encodes CDR1 MGHDK and CDR2 SYGVNS. Trimming took off 6 bases at V and 0 bases at J, with 9 bases between the two ends. This CDR3 is CASSQTDSGANVLTF. CDR3 coding DNA: TGTGCCAGCAGCCAGACAGACTCTGGGGCCAACGTCCTGACTTTC. Full variable domain (missing parts from reference TRBV25-1 and TRBJ2-6): EADIYQTPRYLVIGTGKKITLECSQTMGHDKMYWYQQDPGMELHLIHYSYGVNSTEKGDLSSESTVSRIRTEHFPLTLESARPSHTSQYLCASSQTDSGANVLTFGAGSRLTVL.

This clone was seen only once. V gene TRBV10-3 combines with J gene TRBJ2-2; TRBD2 aligns across 8 bases. The CDR3 is made up of 15 amino acids. Germline V gene sequence: CDR1 ENHRY, CDR2 SYGVKD. Trimming took 5 bases from V and 2 from J; bases not matched to a gene: 4. For the CDR3, the DNA is TGTGCCATCAGTTCCGGGGGGGGAAACACCGGGGAGCTGTTTTTT. Translated: CAISSGGGNTGELFF.

The chain recombines TRBV5-6 with TRBJ1-3; 7 nucleotides line up with TRBD1. CDR1 is SGHDT and CDR2 is YYEEEE in the germline V gene. The CDR3 length is 15 residues. The V and J ends lost 6 bases and 7 bases, in that order; junction bases with no gene match: 13. The CDR3 bases are TGTGCCAGCATCGCCTCAGGGGGTTCTAGGAACACCATATATTTT. It is translated as CASIASGGSRNTIYF.

This rearrangement joins TRBV27 to TRBJ2-5; TRBD1 agrees at 12 bases. This CDR3 is 15 amino acids long. Per germline, CDR1 MNHEY and CDR2 SMNVEV (reference sequence). V lost 5 bases, J lost 6 bases, and 7 bases stayed unmatched. CDR3 in amino acids: CASSRGTGGGKTQYF. CDR3 nucleotides: TGTGCCAGCAGTCGGGGGACAGGGGGCGGAAAGACCCAGTACTTC.

The chain recombines TRBV10-3 with TRBJ2-7, with TRBD1 as a possible D gene (6 bases). CDR1 and CDR2 (germline): ENHRY, SYGVKD. Trimming removed 9 bases from V and 7 bases from J, with 22 bases in between. This CDR3 has 14 amino acids. Written as DNA, the CDR3 is TGTGCCATACAGAGTCCGGACAGCCCGAGGGAGCAGTACTTC. Translation: CAIQSPDSPREQYF.